This TCR beta chain was sequenced in a study of cytomegalovirus exposure and HLA in healthy donors. About the study: The roughly 130 validation repertoires, a later analysis reported, used the same platform as the roughly 730 repertoires from the first cohort.

A note on this clone: Antigen specificity is unknown.

Assay used: immunoSEQ multiplex PCR; TCRdb lists only in-frame clones, some missing. The profile shows some 100,000 clones, about 82% of them singletons. Study-wide findings and caveats: According to a subsequent analysis, TCR clusters identified in the first cohort showed a tendency to co-occur across the roughly 120 validation repertoires.

This clonotype originated in a man between 18 and 35 years old in good health and CMV-seronegative. The sample consisted of PBMCs.

The CDR3: CASSESGGGADTQYF. The CDR3 region has the DNA TGTGCCAGCAGTGAATCAGGTGGGGGGGCAGATACGCAGTATTTT. This chain links TRBV2 with TRBJ2-3; 7 bases fit TRBD2. The germline gives CDR1 SNHLY, CDR2 FYNNEI. The J segment lost 4 bases and the V segment lost 2 bases, leaving 6 bases of the junction unmatched. The CDR3 totals 15 residues.